Listed below are T cell receptor beta chains from one sample, sequenced in a study of Graves' ophthalmopathy and Graves' hyperthyroidism. TCRdb re-called the multiplex PCR reads through MiXCR, storing one row per CDR3 protein. The sample includes hundreds of thousands of distinct CDR3 sequences, around a fifth seen only once; the top ten take approximately 7.7%. The sample comprised peripheral blood. The receptors shown here come from a woman aged 18-29 years with stable Graves' hyperthyroidism. Some clones in this sample may be carry-over from other donors' samples. The conserved cysteine and the conserved F or W are not part of the CDR3 here. Each record gives: V gene, CDR3 protein.

TRBV3-1 | ASSQGQGFYEQY
TRBV6-5 | ASSYSDRGLQNYGYT
TRBV7-3 | ASSSQPGGQNTEAF
TRBV14 | ASSHASEQY
TRBV20-1 | SARRGERDTGELF
TRBV5-1 | ASSLDVGRESGGELF
TRBV19 | ASSMWGDFNTEAF
TRBV3-1 | ASSQAGTGAGYGYT
TRBV12-3/TRBV12-4 | ASSDGTEGVHT
TRBV12-3/TRBV12-4 | ASSLDRTVPELF
TRBV5-1 | ASSKGSYEQY
TRBV6-1 | ASPWGGRGSVEQY
TRBV4-1 | ASSHRAGEQY
TRBV20-1 | SARTGQGESPLH
TRBV6-1 | ASSWDSHEQY
TRBV29-1 | SALNLRTQETQY
TRBV20-1 | SARDRPGPTGELF
TRBV12-3/TRBV12-4 | ASRTTSGNPTEQY
TRBV20-1 | SASAQGRGVKNIQY
TRBV2 | ASREGGRQQY
TRBV20-1 | SAGRELAGDGEQY
TRBV28 | ASSPDVERVNTEAF
TRBV20-1 | SARLTGKETQY
TRBV7-6 | ASSSTGVGGYT
TRBV5-1 | ASSLLQDEQY
TRBV6-1 | ASTGGRVETQY
TRBV6-2/TRBV6-3 | ASSYSFQGRPTNYGYT